The 28 T cell receptor beta chains reported below all come from one sample, sequenced in a study of early T cells in non-severe SARS-CoV-2 infection. TCRdb used MiXCR to reprocess the 5' RACE reads, holding one entry per CDR3 protein. The sample lists roughly 40,000 distinct CDR3 sequences, less than 8.5% occurring once. The sequencing sample was made of whole blood. Receptors originate from an adult who was a healthcare worker with PCR-confirmed SARS-CoV-2 infection or an uninfected control (not recorded which).

This clonotype was counted only a few times. The J gene is TRBJ2-7, the V gene TRBV27, with 7 positions matching TRBD1. The CDR3 sequence is 12 residues long. The germline V gene encodes CDR1 MNHEY and CDR2 SMNVEV (reference sequence). J was trimmed by 5 bases and V by 4 bases; bases with no gene match: 2. The CDR3 DNA sequence: TGTGCCAGCAGTTCGACAGGGCACGAGCAGTACTTC. Residues: CASSSTGHEQYF.

In its sample, this clonotype was seen many times. The gene calls are TRBV3-1 and TRBJ1-6; D remains ambiguous. CDR1 LGHDT and CDR2 YNNKEL come from the germline V gene (reference sequence). The CDR3 has 13 residues. Trimming cost V 4 bases and J 15 bases, with 16 bases left between them. The CDR3 loop reads CASSRAGDVDLHF. CDR3 coding DNA: TGTGCCAGCAGCCGGGCCGGTGATGTTGACCTCCACTTT.

This clonotype was counted many times. Mismatch with germline at one junction end may stem from a read error. This rearrangement joins TRBV7-7 to TRBJ2-2, with a weak D call TRBD2 (5 bases). The CDR3 length is 14 residues. Germline CDR1 SSHAT, CDR2 FNYEAQ (reference sequence). The CDR3 nucleotides read TGTGCTAGCAGCTTAGCCCCGGGGACCGGGGAGCTGTTTTTT. Translation gives CASSLAPGTGELFF.

This clonotype was recorded many times. The chain links TRBV12-3 or TRBV12-4 to TRBJ2-5; 7 nucleotides align to TRBD2. V was pared by 6 bases and J by 5 bases, with 9 bases of the junction left unmatched. CDR3 length: 14 residues. The CDR3 protein is CASSRKGSGETQYF. The CDR3 bases are TGTGCCAGCAGCCGAAAAGGTAGCGGGGAGACCCAGTACTTC.

This sequence joins TRBV27 and TRBJ2-7; perhaps TRBD1 as D (7 bases). Trimming removed 8 bases at V and 3 bases at J, with 20 bases between. The CDR3 covers 15 residues. Germline V gives CDR1 MNHEY, CDR2 SMNVEV (reference sequence). CDR3 residues: CASARTGGGSYEQYF. CDR3 nucleotides: TGTGCCAGCGCCCGGACAGGCGGAGGGAGCTACGAGCAGTACTTC.

This clonotype was seen only a few times. V gene TRBV12-3 or TRBV12-4 combines with J gene TRBJ1-2, with unresolved D. The CDR3 length is 12 residues. The V gene lost 3 bases and the J gene lost 8 bases, with 10 bases spanning the gap. The CDR3 DNA is TGTGCCAGCAGTTTCGCCGGTGGCGGCTACACCTTC. Protein sequence: CASSFAGGGYTF.

This clonotype was observed at least ten times. The J gene is TRBJ2-1, the V gene TRBV29-1, with 8 bases identical to TRBD2. Trimming cost V 7 bases and J 8 bases; bases outside gene matches: 13. Germline-derived CDR1 and CDR2 are SQVTM and ANQGSEA. This CDR3 has 14 amino acids. CDR3 loop: CSALGGAGADEQFF. Written as DNA, the CDR3 is TGCAGCGCCCTCGGGGGAGCGGGGGCGGATGAGCAGTTCTTC.

This clonotype has a count of ten or more. V usage is TRBV7-9 and J usage is TRBJ1-1; D is unclear. V was cut by 4 bases and J by 2 bases, with 14 bases left in between. The CDR3 length is 15 residues. CDR1 SEHNR and CDR2 FQNEAQ come from the germline V gene (reference sequence). CDR3 in amino acids: CASSSREHYNTEAFF. CDR3 in DNA: TGTGCCAGCAGCTCCCGGGAACACTATAACACTGAAGCTTTCTTT.

This chain uses TRBV28 with TRBJ2-3; D gene unclear. The germline V gene encodes CDR1 MDHEN and CDR2 SYDVKM. This CDR3 comprises 16 residues. Trimming left V 4 bases short and J 2 bases short, with 16 bases between. The CDR3 nucleotides read TGTGCCAGCAGTTCCCACTTCAGGAGAACCACAGATACGCAGTATTTT. Amino acids: CASSSHFRRTTDTQYF.

The chain combines TRBV12-3 or TRBV12-4 with TRBJ1-5; possibly TRBD1 for D (5 bases). V was pared by 5 bases and J by 5 bases, with 10 bases between. The CDR3 is 13 residues long. The CDR3 DNA follows: TGTGCCAGCAGTGACTCAGGGTATCAGCCCCAGCATTTT. It encodes CASSDSGYQPQHF.

The chain recombines TRBV6-2 or TRBV6-3 with TRBJ2-7; D call uncertain. V shed 8 bases and J shed 1 base, with 9 bases lying between them. There are 12 residues in the CDR3. CDR1 is MNHEY, CDR2 SVGEGT, per germline. The CDR3 nucleotides read TGTGCCAGCCAGGTCCCTTCCTACGAGCAGTACTTC. It translates to CASQVPSYEQYF.

The sample holds many counts of this clonotype. The J gene is TRBJ2-1, the V gene TRBV20-1; maybe TRBD1 (5 bases). V gave up 5 bases and J gave up 7 bases, with 18 bases separating them. This CDR3 region has 14 residues. Germline assignment: CDR1 DFQATT and CDR2 SNEGSKA (reference sequence). The CDR3 region is CSAPDMFVGNEQFF. DNA for the CDR3: TGCAGTGCTCCGGACATGTTTGTTGGAAATGAGCAGTTCTTC.

This clonotype was seen a handful of times. This CDR3 is CASSLSAFGSYEQYF. The CDR3 DNA reads as TGTGCCAGCAGTTTGTCGGCCTTTGGGAGCTACGAGCAGTACTTC. V is TRBV28 and J is TRBJ2-7; D perhaps matches TRBD2 (5 bases). CDR3 length: 15 residues. Per germline, CDR1 MDHEN and CDR2 SYDVKM. V gave up 3 bases and J gave up 3 bases, with 15 bases separating them.

This chain links TRBV29-1 with TRBJ2-7; a possible D gene is TRBD1 (6 bases). Germline V lookup: CDR1 SQVTM, CDR2 ANQGSEA. The CDR3 spans 10 residues. V shed 4 bases and J shed 6 bases, with 7 bases lying between them. The CDR3 nucleotides read TGCAGCGTTGGGACAGTCGAGCAGTACTTC. It yields the protein CSVGTVEQYF.

This clonotype was observed at least ten times. The rearrangement links TRBV28 to TRBJ2-5, with TRBD2 identical over 7 bases. The CDR3 runs to 14 residues. CDR1 is MDHEN, CDR2 SYDVKM, per germline. Unmatched junction bases numbered 8, after V lost 7 bases and J lost 3 bases. The CDR3 sequence is CASTHSGSEETQYF. DNA of the CDR3: TGTGCCAGCACACATAGCGGGTCTGAAGAGACCCAGTACTTC.

This clonotype was counted a few times. V gene TRBV29-1 combines with J gene TRBJ1-2; 7 bases match TRBD1. The CDR3 is made up of 11 amino acids. Per germline, CDR1 SQVTM and CDR2 ANQGSEA. With V trimmed by 6 bases and J by 8 bases, 6 bases remained unmatched. The CDR3 DNA follows: TGCAGCGTGTACAGGGGAGGCGGCTACACCTTC. This translates into CSVYRGGGYTF.

This clonotype was seen more than once but under ten times. The CDR3 DNA follows: TGTGCCAGCATTATCGGGGCAACGCAGTATTTT. Translating gives CASIIGATQYF. J is TRBJ2-3 and V is TRBV28, with D perhaps TRBD1 or TRBD2 (5 bases each). The CDR3 totals 11 residues. The V gene lost 7 bases and the J gene lost 9 bases, with 11 bases spanning the gap. From germline, CDR1 is MDHEN and CDR2 SYDVKM. Supplemented by reference TRBV28 and TRBJ2-3, the full variable domain reads DVKVTQSSRYLVKRTGEKVFLECVQDMDHENMFWYRQDPGLGLRLIYFSYDVKMKEKGDIPEGYSVSREKKERFSLILESASTNQTSMYLCASIIGATQYFGPGTRLTVL.

This chain connects TRBV11-2 to TRBJ2-1, with TRBD1 identical over 8 bases. V trimming: 4 bases; J trimming: 4 bases; junction bases outside the gene matches: 9. Germline loops: CDR1 SGHAT, CDR2 FQNNGV. The CDR3 runs to 16 residues. The CDR3: CASSSISRTGYNEQFF. The CDR3, as DNA: TGTGCCAGCAGCTCTATCTCTCGGACAGGGTACAATGAGCAGTTCTTC.

This clonotype has at least ten counts. The rearrangement joins TRBV6-1 to TRBJ1-2; maybe TRBD1 (6 bases). The length of the CDR3 is 14 residues. V was pared by 0 bases and J by 3 bases, with 8 bases between. CDR1 is MNHNS, CDR2 SASEGT, per germline. The CDR3 is CASSEANRDYGYTF. DNA for the CDR3: TGTGCCAGCAGTGAAGCAAACAGGGACTATGGCTACACCTTC.

This clonotype occurred many times. The gene calls are TRBV23-1 and TRBJ1-1, with no clear D. TRBV23-1 is assigned to the ORF class and has an uncertain function. The CDR3 is 14 amino acids. Deletions cut 7 bases from V and 0 bases from J, with 12 bases between. The chain's CDR3 is CASNTPQMNTEAFF. The CDR3 bases are TGCGCCAGCAACACGCCACAGATGAACACTGAAGCTTTCTTT.

This clonotype was seen at least ten times. The chain employs TRBV25-1 and TRBJ2-2; possibly TRBD2 for D (6 bases). The CDR3 is 14 residues long. Trimming took 5 bases from V and 7 from J, leaving 14 bases between them. CDR1 MGHDK and CDR2 SYGVNS come from the germline V gene. CDR3 sequence: CASSRRVEVGELFF. The DNA for the CDR3 is TGTGCCAGCAGTAGGAGGGTCGAAGTCGGGGAGCTGTTTTTT. The complete variable domain, with remaining parts taken from reference TRBV25-1 and TRBJ2-2, reads EADIYQTPRYLVIGTGKKITLECSQTMGHDKMYWYQQDPGMELHLIHYSYGVNSTEKGDLSSESTVSRIRTEHFPLTLESARPSHTSQYLCASSRRVEVGELFFGEGSRLTVL.

The chain has TRBV7-9 and TRBJ1-1; maybe TRBD1 (5 bases). The CDR3 is made up of 15 amino acids. CDR1 is SEHNR and CDR2 is FQNEAQ in the germline V gene (reference sequence). With 7 bases removed from V and 5 bases from J, the gap between germline ends came to 20 bases. CDR3 DNA: TGTGCCAGCAACCCCCCAGACCAGGGAGTGACTGAAGCTTTCTTT. This sequence encodes CASNPPDQGVTEAFF. The complete variable domain, with remaining parts taken from reference TRBV7-9 and TRBJ1-1, reads DTGVSQNPRHKITKRGQNVTFRCDPISEHNRLYWYRQTLGQGPEFLTYFQNEAQLEKSRLLSDRFSAERPKGSFSTLEIQRTEQGDSAMYLCASNPPDQGVTEAFFGQGTRLTVV.

This clonotype was seen many times. The chain combines TRBV12-3 or TRBV12-4 with TRBJ2-3, with 7 bases matching TRBD2. The V segment lost 2 bases and the J segment 3 bases; nucleotides outside the gene matches: 8. This CDR3 contains 16 residues. The DNA for the CDR3 is TGTGCCAGCAGTTTACCCATGGGGGGGATAACAGATACGCAGTATTTT. Amino acids: CASSLPMGGITDTQYF.

The V and J genes are TRBV7-2 and TRBJ2-6; D remains unclear. Trimming took 6 bases from V and 1 from J, leaving 4 bases between them. The CDR3 is 13 residues long. CDR1 and CDR2 from the germline V gene are SGHTA and FQGNSA. The CDR3 is CASSQSGANVLTF. The DNA of the CDR3 is TGTGCCAGCAGTCAATCTGGGGCCAACGTCCTGACTTTC.

The sample holds one count of this clonotype. Germline is not matched at one junction end, which may reflect a read error. V usage is TRBV7-7 and J usage is TRBJ2-1; weak D call: TRBD1 (5 bases). There are 15 residues in the CDR3. CDR1 is SSHAT, CDR2 FNYEAQ, per germline (reference sequence). Here the CDR3 reads CVSSLDMSSYNEQFF. The CDR3 DNA sequence: TGTGTCAGCAGCCTGGACATGAGCTCCTACAATGAGCAGTTCTTC.

This clonotype was counted only a few times. CDR3 nucleotide sequence: TGTGCCAGCTCAGGCCCTAGCGGGGGGCCCTACCCGTATTTT. It encodes CASSGPSGGPYPYF. The genes are TRBV18 and TRBJ2-3, with TRBD2 identical over 11 bases. This CDR3 comprises 14 residues. Germline CDR1 is KGHSH and CDR2 is LQKENI. Germline trimming cut 5 bases from V and 14 bases from J; bases unmatched to any gene: 12.

This chain links TRBV7-8 with TRBJ1-5; D gene ambiguous. V lost 1 base, J lost 5 bases, and 6 bases lay in between. Germline assignment: CDR1 SGHVS and CDR2 FQNEAQ. The CDR3 has 13 residues. CDR3 nucleotides: TGTGCCAGCAGCTTAGGAGGGTATCAGCCCCAGCATTTT. Translated, it gives CASSLGGYQPQHF.

This clonotype was counted only a few times. The rearrangement uses TRBV28 and TRBJ1-4; D remains ambiguous. The CDR3 contains 13 residues. With 3 bases removed from V and 6 bases from J, the gap between germline ends came to 8 bases. Germline loops: CDR1 MDHEN, CDR2 SYDVKM. CDR3 sequence: CASSFLGDEKLFF. The CDR3 DNA reads as TGTGCCAGCAGTTTTCTGGGTGATGAAAAACTGTTTTTT. Together with reference TRBV28 and TRBJ1-4, the CDR3 gives the full variable domain: DVKVTQSSRYLVKRTGEKVFLECVQDMDHENMFWYRQDPGLGLRLIYFSYDVKMKEKGDIPEGYSVSREKKERFSLILESASTNQTSMYLCASSFLGDEKLFFGSGTQLSVL.